The 8 T cell receptor beta chains in this list originate from one sample, sequenced in a study of CD8 T cells in ankylosing spondylitis (dated by TCRdb to 2017 to 2019). Library method: 5' RACE. The run used an Illumina HiSeq 2500. TCRdb reran the public reads through fastp at Q25 and MiXCR, keeping productive beta chains. When rows share a CDR3 protein, they turn into one entry using the most common DNA and genes. The sample yields 220,000 or so distinct CDR3 sequences; roughly 10% were counted once. The ten largest clones capture 21% of the sample. The sequenced sample consisted of blood, either unsorted or a sorted T cell fraction (not recorded which). The receptors derive from a male donor with ankylosing spondylitis or in good health (not recorded which).

This clonotype was counted ten times or more. The rearrangement joins TRBV20-1 to TRBJ2-5; 8 bases line up with TRBD1. The CDR3 consists of 14 residues. Germline V lookup: CDR1 DFQATT, CDR2 SNEGSKA (reference sequence). Losses at the gene ends were 0 bases for V and 3 bases for J; bases not matched to a gene: 3. The CDR3, as DNA: TGCAGTGCTAGAGATCGACAGGGGAAAGAGACCCAGTACTTC. It specifies CSARDRQGKETQYF.

The sample holds a few counts of this clonotype. This chain connects TRBV20-1 to TRBJ1-2; no clear D. The CDR3 extends over 13 amino acids. Trimming removed 1 base at V and 6 bases at J, with 12 bases between. The germline V gene has CDR1 DFQATT and CDR2 SNEGSKA (reference sequence). CDR3 loop: CSARAIGNDGYTF. CDR3 bases: TGCAGTGCTAGAGCGATAGGGAACGATGGCTACACCTTC.

In its sample, this clonotype was seen many times. This chain joins TRBV5-6 and TRBJ2-7; no firm D call. CDR1 SGHDT and CDR2 YYEEEE come from the germline V gene. Trimming removed 0 bases from V and 5 bases from J, with 3 bases in between. The CDR3 totals 11 residues. CDR3 region: CASSLVNEQYF. In DNA, the CDR3 is TGTGCCAGCAGCTTGGTGAACGAGCAGTACTTC.

This clonotype has just a few counts. This sequence joins TRBV9 and TRBJ2-1; 8 nucleotides match TRBD2. V shed 2 bases and J 3 bases; nucleotides not matched to a gene: 10. Germline values: CDR1 SGDLS, CDR2 YYNGEE. CDR3 length: 17 residues. The CDR3 nucleotides are TGTGCCAGCAGCGTTTGGGGAGCGGGGGAAGTCTACAATGAGCAGTTCTTC. This encodes CASSVWGAGEVYNEQFF.

This clonotype was seen repeatedly, ten times or more. V usage is TRBV12-3 or TRBV12-4 and J usage is TRBJ2-5; 8 positions agree with TRBD1. The trim removed 3 bases at V and 3 bases at J, leaving 12 bases unmatched. CDR3 length equals 17 residues. The CDR3 loop reads CASSFLHPIQGEETQYF. CDR3 nucleotides: TGTGCCAGCAGTTTCCTACACCCCATACAGGGGGAAGAGACCCAGTACTTC.

This clonotype was observed at least ten times. The chain recombines TRBV12-3 or TRBV12-4 with TRBJ1-3; tentatively, D is TRBD1 (5 bases). The length of the CDR3 is 14 residues. V was pared by 2 bases and J by 3 bases, with 8 bases between. The CDR3 DNA reads TGTGCCAGCAGTTTATCGCAGGGTGGAAACACCATATATTTT. Its translation: CASSLSQGGNTIYF.

The sample holds one count of this clonotype. One end of the junction fails to match germline, which may point to a read error. V is TRBV28 and J is TRBJ1-2, with TRBD1 as a possible D gene (6 bases). Germline assignment: CDR1 MDHEN and CDR2 SYDVKM. The CDR3 spans 14 residues. CDR3 nucleotide sequence: TGTGCCGGCAGTTCCTGGGGGGGCGCGTTTGGCTACACCTTC. Its translation is CAGSSWGGAFGYTF.

This clonotype was seen repeatedly, ten times or more. The chain uses TRBV5-1 and TRBJ2-3; 8 bases fit TRBD2. V was pared by 2 bases and J by 4 bases, with 3 bases of the junction left unmatched. This CDR3 region has 14 residues. Germline V CDR1 and CDR2: SGHRS, YFSETQ. The CDR3 nucleotides are TGCGCCAGCAGCTTCGGAGCGGGGGCAGATACGCAGTATTTT. It specifies CASSFGAGADTQYF.